Below, 14 T cell receptor beta chains from the same sample are listed, as sequenced in a study of patients and donors after allogeneic stem cell transplantation. One entry per CDR3 protein results from TCRdb running MiXCR on the RT-PCR reads. The table includes approximately 200,000 distinct CDR3 sequences, around two fifths detected once. The material sequenced was blood, either unsorted or a sorted T cell fraction (not recorded which). The origin of the receptors is a human donor who was either an allogeneic HSCT recipient or a stem cell or donor lymphocyte infusion donor (not recorded which). It is not recorded whose cells these are; they may come from a transplant donor.

The chain couples TRBV4-1 to TRBJ1-6, with a possible D match to TRBD1 (5 bases). CDR3 size: 18 residues. The ends were cut back, 8 bases at V and 4 bases at J, with 24 bases in the middle. Looked up from germline, CDR1 is MGHRA and CDR2 is YSYEKL. The CDR3 DNA is TGCGCCAGCCCCTCCCCCGGGGGAGTTAGGCGGTATAATTCACCCCTCCACTTT. Its protein is CASPSPGGVRRYNSPLHF.

This rearrangement joins TRBV30 to TRBJ2-5, with D unclear. The CDR3 loop spans 11 amino acids. Germline CDR1 is GTSNPN and CDR2 is SVGIG (reference sequence). The germline V and J ends were trimmed by 3 bases and 5 bases, with 7 bases remaining between them. CDR3 in amino acids: CAWSVYETQYF. DNA of the CDR3: TGTGCCTGGAGCGTATATGAGACCCAGTACTTC.

The table lists this clonotype with a few counts. This rearrangement joins TRBV7-9 to TRBJ2-1; D uncertain. The V gene's germline CDR1 is SEHNR and CDR2 FQNEAQ (reference sequence). With 5 bases removed from V and 0 bases from J, the gap between germline ends came to 11 bases. The CDR3 loop spans 15 amino acids. In DNA, the CDR3 is TGTGCCAGCAGCGAGACTCATAGCTCCTACAATGAGCAGTTCTTC. It encodes CASSETHSSYNEQFF. The whole variable domain, remainder taken from reference TRBV7-9 and TRBJ2-1, is DTGVSQNPRHKITKRGQNVTFRCDPISEHNRLYWYRQTLGQGPEFLTYFQNEAQLEKSRLLSDRFSAERPKGSFSTLEIQRTEQGDSAMYLCASSETHSSYNEQFFGPGTRLTVL.

J is TRBJ1-2 and V is TRBV4-2; no reliable D call. The V end lost 0 bases, the J end lost 8 bases, and 16 bases lay between the germline ends. This CDR3 has 15 residues. CDR1 and CDR2 (germline): LGHNA, YNFKEQ. This CDR3 is CASSQDLPTAFGYTF. CDR3 DNA sequence: TGTGCCAGCAGCCAAGATCTGCCGACCGCGTTCGGCTACACCTTC.

This clonotype has more than one count but fewer than ten. The CDR3 DNA is TGCGCCAGCAGCTTGGTAGGGGGGGTAACCTACAATGAGCAGTTCTTC. It encodes CASSLVGGVTYNEQFF. J is TRBJ2-1 and V is TRBV5-1; TRBD2 might be the D (7 bases). This CDR3 has 16 residues. Germline V gene sequence: CDR1 SGHRS, CDR2 YFSETQ. Trimming took 0 bases from V and 2 from J, leaving 12 bases between them.

This clonotype was picked up a small number of times. The rearrangement uses TRBV27 and TRBJ1-4; D is unclear. Germline CDR1 and CDR2: MNHEY and SMNVEV (reference sequence). The CDR3 sequence is 17 residues long. V was trimmed by 5 bases and J by 2 bases, leaving 18 bases between them. The CDR3 reads CASSPVSRVETNEKLFF. The CDR3 DNA reads TGTGCCAGCAGTCCCGTCAGTAGGGTTGAGACTAATGAAAAACTGTTTTTT.

This clonotype turned up a few times. The CDR3 spells CSADPGGSSFYNEQFF. For the CDR3, the DNA is TGCAGTGCCGATCCCGGTGGTAGCAGCTTCTACAATGAGCAGTTCTTC. The rearrangement joins TRBV20-1 to TRBJ2-1; no clear D gene. V lost 6 bases to trimming and J lost 3 bases, with 21 bases between them. CDR3 length: 16 residues. Germline-derived CDR1 and CDR2 are DFQATT and SNEGSKA (reference sequence).

J is TRBJ2-7 and V is TRBV10-3, with D hard to call. Trimming shortened V by 2 bases and J by 0 bases, and 8 bases separated the two germline ends. This CDR3 comprises 14 residues. Germline CDR1 is ENHRY and CDR2 is SYGVKD. The CDR3: CAISELSSSYEQYF. CDR3 DNA: TGTGCCATCAGTGAGCTCTCCAGCTCCTACGAGCAGTACTTC.

This clonotype came up a few times. This sequence joins TRBV4-1 and TRBJ2-3; no clear D gene. The CDR3 length is 14 residues. Trimming shortened V by 2 bases and J by 7 bases, and 13 bases separated the two germline ends. Germline V gives CDR1 MGHRA, CDR2 YSYEKL. This chain's CDR3 is CASSQSGRHYTQYF. In DNA, the CDR3 is TGCGCCAGCAGCCAATCGGGCCGTCATTATACGCAGTATTTT.

This rearrangement joins TRBV10-3 to TRBJ2-7; TRBD1 aligns across 8 bases. CDR1 and CDR2 (germline): ENHRY, SYGVKD. After removal of 2 bases from V and 3 bases from J, the junction contained 6 bases not matched to a gene. This CDR3 is 15 amino acids long. CDR3 coding DNA: TGTGCCATCAGTGAGCCTCCCGGGACAGGCTACGAGCAGTACTTC. It is translated as CAISEPPGTGYEQYF.

This clonotype was counted between two and nine times. The chain is built from TRBV19 and TRBJ1-5; 7 nucleotides agree with TRBD1. The germline CDR1 and CDR2 sequences are LNHDA and SQIVND (reference sequence). Unmatched junction bases numbered 0, after V lost 8 bases and J lost 2 bases. The CDR3 is 12 amino acids. The CDR3 DNA is TGTGCCAGTCAGGGGGGCAATCAGCCCCAGCATTTT. This gives the protein CASQGGNQPQHF. The variable domain in full, with the rest retrieved from reference TRBV19 and TRBJ1-5, is DGGITQSPKYLFRKEGQNVTLSCEQNLNHDAMYWYRQDPGQGLRLIYYSQIVNDFQKGDIAEGYSVSREKKESFPLTVTSAQKNPTAFYLCASQGGNQPQHFGDGTRLSIL.

The rearrangement uses TRBV7-2 and TRBJ1-2; 8 bases match TRBD1. This CDR3 contains 11 residues. Germline-derived CDR1 and CDR2 are SGHTA and FQGNSA. Trimming at V came to 3 bases and at J to 12 bases, leaving 3 bases not matched to a gene. CDR3 sequence: CASSLDRDDTF. DNA of the CDR3: TGTGCCAGCAGCTTGGACAGGGACGACACCTTC.

The chain joins TRBV10-3 to TRBJ1-3; D is perhaps TRBD1 (5 bases). The CDR3 is 14 residues long. Germline lookup yields CDR1 ENHRY and CDR2 SYGVKD. The ends were cut back, 4 bases at V and 3 bases at J, with 10 bases in the middle. CDR3 in amino acids: CAISVGTVGNTIYF. CDR3 DNA sequence: TGTGCCATCAGTGTTGGGACCGTTGGAAACACCATATATTTT.

This rearrangement joins TRBV3-1 to TRBJ1-6, with TRBD1 as a possible D gene (5 bases). The V gene lost 4 bases and the J gene lost 0 bases, with 13 bases spanning the gap. CDR1 LGHDT and CDR2 YNNKEL come from the germline V gene (reference sequence). CDR3 size: 17 residues. As DNA, the CDR3 is TGTGCCAGCAGCCCCCCAGAGGGGAGCTCCTATAATTCACCCCTCCACTTT. This gives the protein CASSPPEGSSYNSPLHF.